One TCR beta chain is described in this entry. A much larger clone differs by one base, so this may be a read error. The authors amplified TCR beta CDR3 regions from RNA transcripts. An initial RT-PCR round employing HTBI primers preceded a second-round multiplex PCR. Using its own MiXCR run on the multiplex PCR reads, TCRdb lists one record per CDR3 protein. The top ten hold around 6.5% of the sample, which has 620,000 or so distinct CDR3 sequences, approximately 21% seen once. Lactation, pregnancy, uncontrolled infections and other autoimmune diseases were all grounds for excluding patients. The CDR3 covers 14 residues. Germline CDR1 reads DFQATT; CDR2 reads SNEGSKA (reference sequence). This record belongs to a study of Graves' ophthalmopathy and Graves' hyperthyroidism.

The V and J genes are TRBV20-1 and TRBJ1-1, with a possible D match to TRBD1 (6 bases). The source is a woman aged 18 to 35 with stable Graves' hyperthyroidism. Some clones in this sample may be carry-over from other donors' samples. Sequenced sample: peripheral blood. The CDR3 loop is CSAQIGGGNTEACF. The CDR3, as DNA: TGCAGTGCGCAGATTGGGGGGGGCAACACTGAAGCTTGCTTT.